The entry that follows covers one T cell receptor beta chain sequence. The entry originates in a study of blood T cell repertoires in COVID-19. The overall study: Sources were T cells, B-cell-depleted T cells, or PBMCs; the material itself was cDNA or gDNA.

Original processing methods: The authors estimated nucleated cell counts from reference gene primer amplification. Libraries were prepared by immunoSEQ multiplex PCR; TCRdb keeps only in-frame clonotypes and omits some of them. Clonal size and the V and J genes are those of that table, whereas D and trimming came from the DNA. The sample comprises about 79,000 clones, 85% to 90% of which are singletons, and about 4.8% rests with the top ten. Germline CDR1 reads SGDLS; CDR2 reads YYNGEE. This CDR3 contains 15 residues. Trimming pared 0 bases from V and 5 bases from J, leaving 12 bases between. The rearrangement uses TRBV9 and TRBJ2-4; D might be TRBD2 (5 bases). Sequenced sample: peripheral blood. The receptor was derived from a man aged 45 to 65 with active COVID-19. The CDR3 here is CASSVGGHGENIQYF. CDR3 sequence (DNA): TGTGCCAGCAGCGTAGGTGGGCACGGGGAAAACATTCAGTACTTC.